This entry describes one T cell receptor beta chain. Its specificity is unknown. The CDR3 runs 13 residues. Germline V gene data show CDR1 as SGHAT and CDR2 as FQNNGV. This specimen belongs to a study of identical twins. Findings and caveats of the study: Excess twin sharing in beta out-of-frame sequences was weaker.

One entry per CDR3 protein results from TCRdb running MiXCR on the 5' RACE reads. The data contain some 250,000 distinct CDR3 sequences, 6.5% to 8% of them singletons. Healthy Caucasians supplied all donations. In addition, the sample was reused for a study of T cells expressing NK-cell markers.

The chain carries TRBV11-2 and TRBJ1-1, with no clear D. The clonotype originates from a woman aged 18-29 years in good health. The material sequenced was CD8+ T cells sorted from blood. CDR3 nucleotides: TGTGCAGTCGTTTTCGGTTCGAACACTGAAGCTTTCTTT. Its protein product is CAVVFGSNTEAFF.